The 12 T cell receptor beta chains below come from one sample, sequenced in a study of blood T cell repertoires in COVID-19. The protocol was immunoSEQ multiplex PCR, while the TCRdb copy is restricted to in-frame clones and leaves out a portion. The data contain approximately 180,000 clones, 70% to 90% of them singletons. Material: peripheral blood. The receptor source for this set is a human donor with active or convalescent COVID-19. The donor label of this sample is uncertain.

The V call is TRBV2, the J call TRBJ1-2; D possibly corresponds to TRBD1 (5 bases). CDR1 SNHLY and CDR2 FYNNEI come from the germline V gene. The CDR3 is 13 residues long. V gave up 3 bases and J gave up 4 bases, with 9 bases separating them. CDR3: CASSDLGGYGYTF. In DNA, the CDR3 is TGTGCCAGCAGTGACCTCGGGGGCTATGGCTACACCTTC.

The CDR3 DNA reads as TGTGCCAGCAGCCGGGACAGGGGTAGCAATCAGCCCCAGCATTTT. Amino acid sequence: CASSRDRGSNQPQHF. The rearrangement uses TRBV6-2 or TRBV6-3 and TRBJ1-5; 10 bases are shared with TRBD1. Germline loops: CDR1 MNHEY, CDR2 SVGEGT. The CDR3 loop spans 15 amino acids. Germline trimming cut 6 bases from V and 0 bases from J; bases unmatched to any gene: 2.

This clone occurred a few times. In DNA, the CDR3 is TGTGCCAGCAGCCTGGGACTAGCGGTACCCACCGGGGAGCTGTTTTTT. Protein sequence: CASSLGLAVPTGELFF. The genes are TRBV6-6 and TRBJ2-2, with TRBD2 matching 11 bases. CDR1 and CDR2 (germline): MNHNY, SVGAGI (reference sequence). The CDR3 totals 16 residues. J was trimmed by 4 bases and V by 6 bases; bases with no gene match: 7.

V usage is TRBV29-1 and J usage is TRBJ2-7, with 7 bases lining up with TRBD2. Germline loops: CDR1 SQVTM, CDR2 ANQGSEA. The J segment lost 10 bases and the V segment lost 1 base, leaving 10 bases of the junction unmatched. This CDR3 has 13 amino acids. Here the CDR3 DNA reads TGCAGCGTTGAAGGCGGGGGAATGAGGGAACAGTACTTC. Translation gives CSVEGGGMREQYF.

This clone is a singleton in its sample. The rearrangement uses TRBV19 and TRBJ2-3; maybe TRBD2 (6 bases). Between the trimmed V and J ends, which lost 2 bases and 5 bases, there was a span of 11 bases. The CDR3 spans 14 residues. Germline assignment: CDR1 LNHDA and CDR2 SQIVND (reference sequence). CDR3 amino acids: CASSIIGRLDTQYF. CDR3 DNA sequence: TGTGCCAGTAGTATAATAGGGAGGTTAGATACGCAGTATTTT.

The V and J genes are TRBV4-1 and TRBJ1-5, with D possibly TRBD1 on 5 matching bases. Between the trimmed V and J ends, which lost 0 bases and 6 bases, there was a span of 15 bases. There are 16 residues in the CDR3. Germline CDR1 reads MGHRA; CDR2 reads YSYEKL. DNA of the CDR3: TGCGCCAGCAGCCAAGATCGGAGGGGTATCGGTCAGCCCCAGCATTTT. It translates to CASSQDRRGIGQPQHF.

The chain carries TRBV2 and TRBJ1-1; possibly TRBD1 for D (5 bases). Germline V gene data show CDR1 as SNHLY and CDR2 as FYNNEI. The V end lost 6 bases, the J end lost 10 bases, and 12 bases lay between the germline ends. This CDR3 is 11 amino acids long. The CDR3 bases are TGTGCCAGCAGCCGGGGGGTCCTAGCTTTCTTT. Translated: CASSRGVLAFF. Full variable domain (outside the CDR3, taken from reference TRBV2 and TRBJ1-1): EPEVTQTPSHQVTQMGQEVILRCVPISNHLYFYWYRQILGQKVEFLVSFYNNEISEKSEIFDDQFSVERPDGSNFTLKIRSTKLEDSAMYFCASSRGVLAFFGQGTRLTVV.

The chain has TRBV7-9 and TRBJ2-1; 11 bases align to TRBD2. Germline loops: CDR1 SEHNR, CDR2 FQNEAQ (reference sequence). V gave up 5 bases and J gave up 3 bases; unmatched junction bases: 3. This CDR3 is 15 amino acids long. The DNA for the CDR3 is TGTGCCAGCAGCCCGGGGACTAGCGGCTACAATGAGCAGTTCTTC. Protein: CASSPGTSGYNEQFF.

This sequence joins TRBV3-1 (or the pseudogene TRBV3-2) and TRBJ2-1, with no clear D. The germline gives CDR1 LGHDT, CDR2 YNNKEL (reference sequence). There are 13 residues in the CDR3. Trimming removed 1 base from V and 10 bases from J, with 11 bases in between. CDR3 sequence reads: CASSQAGSMEQFF. In nucleotides, the CDR3 is TGTGCCAGCAGCCAAGCAGGCTCGATGGAGCAGTTCTTC.

The genes are TRBV15 and TRBJ2-3; possible D gene TRBD2, 5 bases. This CDR3 spans 13 amino acids. The V gene's germline CDR1 is LNHNV and CDR2 YYDKDF (reference sequence). Trimming shortened V by 5 bases and J by 6 bases, and 12 bases separated the two germline ends. The CDR3 DNA follows: TGTGCCACCAGCTTCCGGGGAAAGGATACGCAGTATTTT. Translating gives CATSFRGKDTQYF.

J is TRBJ2-3 and V is TRBV9, with D possibly TRBD1 on 5 matching bases. This CDR3 contains 15 residues. The germline V gene encodes CDR1 SGDLS and CDR2 YYNGEE. The V end lost 1 base, the J end lost 8 bases, and 17 bases lay between the germline ends. The DNA for the CDR3 is TGTGCCAGCAGCGTATCGGAGACAGTTTTAGGTACGCAGTATTTT. This codes for CASSVSETVLGTQYF. Full variable domain (outside the CDR3, taken from reference TRBV9 and TRBJ2-3): DSGVTQTPKHLITATGQRVTLRCSPRSGDLSVYWYQQSLDQGLQFLIQYYNGEERAKGNILERFSAQQFPDLHSELNLSSLELGDSALYFCASSVSETVLGTQYFGPGTRLTVL.

The chain links TRBV5-1 to TRBJ2-3, with D maybe TRBD2 (6 bases). The CDR3 extends over 14 amino acids. The V end lost 6 bases, the J end lost 2 bases, and 13 bases lay between the germline ends. Germline V lookup: CDR1 SGHRS, CDR2 YFSETQ. The CDR3 is CASTAGLFTDTQYF. The CDR3 nucleotides are TGCGCCAGCACCGCGGGACTCTTCACAGATACGCAGTATTTT.